This TCR beta chain is drawn from a study of PD-1 blockade in classical Hodgkin lymphoma. Overall study: Once every 2 weeks, patients received intravenous nivolumab at 3 mg/kg. Regarding the study as a whole: CD4+ TCR diversity, unlike CD8+, rose significantly by C4D1. Similar baseline diversity was found in complete responders and newly diagnosed patients. Healthy donors reportedly exceeded newly diagnosed patients in baseline TCR diversity.

TCRdb's copy holds only in-frame clones and misses some; the assay was immunoSEQ multiplex PCR. The sample carries several thousand clones, approximately 80% recorded once. The CDR3 runs to 16 residues. This clone was observed a single time. As yet, its antigen is unknown. This sample's time point: cycle 4 day 1 (C4D1), after less than seven weeks of nivolumab. All patients experienced relapse after autologous stem cell transplantation, and brentuximab vedotin exposure was variable. The chain is built from TRBV21-1 and TRBJ1-2; the table's D gene call, TRBD1, was not cross checked with the DNA. TRBV21-1 represents a pseudogene. The TCR was taken from a human donor with classical Hodgkin lymphoma. Sequenced material: peripheral blood mononuclear cells (PBMCs), taken before the fourth cycle of nivolumab. CDR3 in amino acids: CASSNGQGALFDGYTF. The CDR3 DNA follows: TGTGCCAGCAGCAACGGACAGGGAGCGCTATTTGATGGCTACACCTTC.